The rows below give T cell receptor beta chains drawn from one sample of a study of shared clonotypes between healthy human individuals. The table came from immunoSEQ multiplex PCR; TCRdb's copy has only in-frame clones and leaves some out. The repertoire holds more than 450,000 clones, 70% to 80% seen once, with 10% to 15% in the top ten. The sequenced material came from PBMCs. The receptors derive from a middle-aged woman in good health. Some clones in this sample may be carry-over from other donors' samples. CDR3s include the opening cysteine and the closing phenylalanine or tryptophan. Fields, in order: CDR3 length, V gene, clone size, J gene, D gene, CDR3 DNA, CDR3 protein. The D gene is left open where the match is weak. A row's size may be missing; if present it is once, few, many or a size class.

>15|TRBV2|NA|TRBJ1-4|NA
TGTGCCAGCAGTTTGGGGCAGGGTGCTAATGAAAAACTGTTTTTT
CASSLGQGANEKLFF
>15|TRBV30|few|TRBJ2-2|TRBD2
TGTGCCTGGAGTGGAGGACTAGCAGACCCCGGGGAGCTGTTTTTT
CAWSGGLADPGELFF
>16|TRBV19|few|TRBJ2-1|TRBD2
TGTGCCAGTAGTGAACTAGCGGGAGGGAAACACAATGAGCAGTTCTTC
CASSELAGGKHNEQFF
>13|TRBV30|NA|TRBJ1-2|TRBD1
TGTGCCTGGGGGGACAGGGAATGGGATGGCTACACCTTC
CAWGDREWDGYTF
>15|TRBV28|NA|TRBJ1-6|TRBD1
TGTGCCAGCAGTCGCACCGGGACAGTTAATTCACCCCTCCACTTT
CASSRTGTVNSPLHF
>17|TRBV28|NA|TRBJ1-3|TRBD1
TGTGCCAGCAGTTCATGGACAGGGGGAAGCTCTGGAAACACCATATATTTT
CASSSWTGGSSGNTIYF
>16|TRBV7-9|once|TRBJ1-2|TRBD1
TGTGCCAGCAGCCACCCTCACAGGGGGCCCGGCTATGGCTACACCTTC
CASSHPHRGPGYGYTF
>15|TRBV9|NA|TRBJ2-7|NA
TGTGCCAGCAGCGTAGGCTCGGGACTGTCCTACGAGCAGTACTTC
CASSVGSGLSYEQYF
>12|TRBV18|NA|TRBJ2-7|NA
TGTGCCAGCTCAGCCCTGGGGAACGAGCAGTACTTC
CASSALGNEQYF
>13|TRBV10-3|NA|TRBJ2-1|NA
TGTGCCATCAGTGACCAGGGTGGCGATGAGCAGTTCTTC
CAISDQGGDEQFF
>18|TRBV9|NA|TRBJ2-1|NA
TGTGCCAGCAGCTACCGGGTCTCCGGTTCGAGGGCTTACAATGAGCAGTTCTTC
CASSYRVSGSRAYNEQFF
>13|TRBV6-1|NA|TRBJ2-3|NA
TGTGCCAGCAGTGGCCTCAGAACAGATACGCAGTATTTT
CASSGLRTDTQYF
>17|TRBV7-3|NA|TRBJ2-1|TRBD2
TGTGCCAGCAGCTTAACGGGACTAGCGGGAAGGGGGAGTGAGCAGTTCTTC
CASSLTGLAGRGSEQFF
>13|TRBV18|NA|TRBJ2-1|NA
TGTGCCAGCTCACCCGGGACCAACAATGAGCAGTTCTTC
CASSPGTNNEQFF
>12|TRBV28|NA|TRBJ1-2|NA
TGTGCCAGCAGTCTACCAGGGTTTGGCTACACCTTC
CASSLPGFGYTF
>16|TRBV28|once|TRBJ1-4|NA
TGTGCCAGCAGTTCCCCCTCAGGGGCGCGAAATGAAAAACTGTTTTTT
CASSSPSGARNEKLFF
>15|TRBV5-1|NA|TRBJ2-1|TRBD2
TGCGCCAGCAGCAACCCGGGACTAGCGGGAGTCGAGCAGTTCTTC
CASSNPGLAGVEQFF
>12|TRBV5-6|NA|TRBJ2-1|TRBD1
TGTGCCAGCAGCTTGCAGGGGGCCCATTCGTTCTTC
CASSLQGAHSFF
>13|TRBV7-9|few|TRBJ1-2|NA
TGTGCCAGCAGCTTATCTCTTCTGTATGGCTACACCTTC
CASSLSLLYGYTF
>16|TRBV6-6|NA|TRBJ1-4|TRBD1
TGTGCCAGCAGACAACAGGGGGGGGCAACTAATGAAAAACTGTTTTTT
CASRQQGGATNEKLFF
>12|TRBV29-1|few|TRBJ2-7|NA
TGCAGCGTTGTAGGCAGCTCCTACGAGCAGTACTTC
CSVVGSSYEQYF
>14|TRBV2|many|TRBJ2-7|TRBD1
TGTGCCAGCAGCAGGGACAGGGGGGCCTACGAGCAGTACTTC
CASSRDRGAYEQYF
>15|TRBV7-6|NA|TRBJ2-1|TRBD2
TGTGCCAGCAGCCCGAGACTAGCGGGTTTTGACGAGCAGTTCTTC
CASSPRLAGFDEQFF
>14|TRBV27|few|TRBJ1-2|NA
TGTGCCAGCAGCCCCCGACAGGCTAACTATGGCTACACCTTC
CASSPRQANYGYTF
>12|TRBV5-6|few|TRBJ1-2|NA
TGTGCCAGCAGCCGGGGGTTTGATGGCTACACCTTC
CASSRGFDGYTF
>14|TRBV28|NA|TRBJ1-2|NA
TGTGCCAGCAGGACCACGGACCTCAACTATGGCTACACCTTC
CASRTTDLNYGYTF
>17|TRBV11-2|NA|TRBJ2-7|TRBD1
TGTGCCAGCAGCTCGCACCCTCCCGGGACAGGGTCCTCCGAGCAGTACTTC
CASSSHPPGTGSSEQYF
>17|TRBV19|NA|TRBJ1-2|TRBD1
TGTGCCAGTAGTATCGGAACTCCGGGACAGTCGAATTATGGCTACACCTTC
CASSIGTPGQSNYGYTF
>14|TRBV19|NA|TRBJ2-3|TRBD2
TGTGCCAGTAGGGGAGGGAGGGTCACAGATACGCAGTATTTT
CASRGGRVTDTQYF
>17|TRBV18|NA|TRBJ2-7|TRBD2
TGTGCCAGCTCACCACCGACTAGCGGGAGGCTAGTTCACGAGCAGTACTTC
CASSPPTSGRLVHEQYF
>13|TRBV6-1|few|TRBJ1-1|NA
TGTGCCAGCAGTGACAGGGGGAACACTGAAGCTTTCTTT
CASSDRGNTEAFF
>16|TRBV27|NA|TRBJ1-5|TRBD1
TGTGCCAGCAGTTCCGGGACAGGGAGGGCGGTTCAGCCCCAGCATTTT
CASSSGTGRAVQPQHF
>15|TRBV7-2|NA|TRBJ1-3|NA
TGTGCCAGCAGCTTAGACCCGGGTTCTGGAAACACCATATATTTT
CASSLDPGSGNTIYF
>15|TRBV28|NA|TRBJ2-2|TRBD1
TGTGCCACCTTCCAATCCCAGGGGGACACCGGGGAGCTGTTTTTT
CATFQSQGDTGELFF
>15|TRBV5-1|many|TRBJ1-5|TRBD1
TGCGCCAGCAGCTTGGAGGGGGCGCGGGGGCAGCCCCAGCATTTT
CASSLEGARGQPQHF
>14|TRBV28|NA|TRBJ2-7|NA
TGTGCCAGCAGTTCCGGGACATTGGCCCACGAGCAGTACTTC
CASSSGTLAHEQYF
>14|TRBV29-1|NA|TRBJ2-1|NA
TGCAGCGTTGCCTTGGGCTTCTCTTTGGGTGAGCAGTTCTTC
CSVALGFSLGEQFF
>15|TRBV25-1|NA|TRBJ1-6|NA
TGTGCCAGCAGCTTCTCTTGGAGGGCCGATTCACCCCTCCACTTT
CASSFSWRADSPLHF
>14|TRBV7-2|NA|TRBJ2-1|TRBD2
TGTGCCAGCAGCTCGGGACTAAGTGTCTATGAGCAGTTCTTC
CASSSGLSVYEQFF
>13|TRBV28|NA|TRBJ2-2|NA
TGTGCCAGCAGTTTTCGTGGAACCGGGGAGCTGTTTTTT
CASSFRGTGELFF
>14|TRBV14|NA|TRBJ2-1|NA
TGTGCCAGCAGCCAAGTGCAGGAATACAATGAGCAGTTCTTC
CASSQVQEYNEQFF
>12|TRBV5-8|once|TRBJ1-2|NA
TGTGCCAGCAGCCTGAGAAACTATGGCTACACCTTC
CASSLRNYGYTF